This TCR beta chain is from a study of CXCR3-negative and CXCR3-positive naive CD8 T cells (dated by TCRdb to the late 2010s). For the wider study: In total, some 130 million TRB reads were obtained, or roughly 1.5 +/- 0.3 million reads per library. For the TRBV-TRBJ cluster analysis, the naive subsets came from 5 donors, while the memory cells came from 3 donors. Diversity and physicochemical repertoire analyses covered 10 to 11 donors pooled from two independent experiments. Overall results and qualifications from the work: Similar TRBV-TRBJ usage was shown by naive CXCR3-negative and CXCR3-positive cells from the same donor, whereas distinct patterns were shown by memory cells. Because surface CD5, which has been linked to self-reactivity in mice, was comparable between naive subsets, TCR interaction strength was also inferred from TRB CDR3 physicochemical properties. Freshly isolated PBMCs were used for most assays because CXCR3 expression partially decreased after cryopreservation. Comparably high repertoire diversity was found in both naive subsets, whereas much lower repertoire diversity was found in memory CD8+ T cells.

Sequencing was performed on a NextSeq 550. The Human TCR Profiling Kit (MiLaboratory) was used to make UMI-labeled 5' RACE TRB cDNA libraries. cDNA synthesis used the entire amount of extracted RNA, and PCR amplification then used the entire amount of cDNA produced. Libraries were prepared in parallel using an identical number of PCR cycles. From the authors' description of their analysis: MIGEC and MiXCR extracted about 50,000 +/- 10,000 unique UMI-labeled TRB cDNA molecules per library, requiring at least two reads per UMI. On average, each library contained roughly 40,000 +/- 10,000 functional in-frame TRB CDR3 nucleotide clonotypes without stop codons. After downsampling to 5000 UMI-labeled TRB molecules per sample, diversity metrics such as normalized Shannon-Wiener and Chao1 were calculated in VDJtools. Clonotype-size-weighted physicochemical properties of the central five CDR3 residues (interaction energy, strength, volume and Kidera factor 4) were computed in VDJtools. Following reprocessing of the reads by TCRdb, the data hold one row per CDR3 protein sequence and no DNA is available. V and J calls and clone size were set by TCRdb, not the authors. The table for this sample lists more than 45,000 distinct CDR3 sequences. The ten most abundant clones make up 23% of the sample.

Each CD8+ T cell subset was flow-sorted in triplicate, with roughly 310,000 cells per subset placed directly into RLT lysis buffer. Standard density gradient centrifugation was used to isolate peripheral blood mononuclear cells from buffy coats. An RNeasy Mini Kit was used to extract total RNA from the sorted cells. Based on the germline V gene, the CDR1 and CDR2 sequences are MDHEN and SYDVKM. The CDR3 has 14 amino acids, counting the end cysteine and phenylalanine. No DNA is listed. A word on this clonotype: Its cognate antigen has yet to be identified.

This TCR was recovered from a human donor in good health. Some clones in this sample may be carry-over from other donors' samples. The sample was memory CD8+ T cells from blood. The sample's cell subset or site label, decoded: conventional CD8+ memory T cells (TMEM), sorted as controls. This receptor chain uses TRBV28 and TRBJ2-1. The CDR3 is CASSYRLSYNEQFF. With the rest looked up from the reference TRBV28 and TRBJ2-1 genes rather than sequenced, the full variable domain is DVKVTQSSRYLVKRTGEKVFLECVQDMDHENMFWYRQDPGLGLRLIYFSYDVKMKEKGDIPEGYSVSREKKERFSLILESASTNQTSMYLCASSYRLSYNEQFFGPGTRLTVL.